Listed below are T cell receptor beta chains from one sample, sequenced in a study of identical twins. TCRdb processed the 5' RACE reads anew with MiXCR; each CDR3 protein has one entry. This table holds approximately 1.8 million distinct CDR3 sequences, more than 30% found once. Sequencing input: cord blood. The receptor source for this set is a newborn girl in good health. Both conserved end residues are part of each CDR3. A D gene is named only where the DNA matches it firmly. Only some rows state a clone size, as once, few, many or a class for expanded clones.

cdr3_length: 15
clone_size: -
j_call: TRBJ2-5
d_call: TRBD1
v_call: TRBV7-2
cdr3_nt: TGTGCCAGCAGCTTAGCAATGACAGGGCAAGAGACCCAGTACTTC
cdr3_aa: CASSLAMTGQETQYF

cdr3_length: 13
clone_size: few
j_call: TRBJ2-1
d_call: -
v_call: TRBV9
cdr3_nt: TGTGCCAGCAGCGTAAAGGGGGACCCTGAGCAGTTCTTC
cdr3_aa: CASSVKGDPEQFF

cdr3_length: 14
clone_size: -
j_call: TRBJ2-7
d_call: -
v_call: TRBV7-9
cdr3_nt: TGTGCCAGCAGCCTAGACTTAACGGGTAGCGAGCAGTACTTC
cdr3_aa: CASSLDLTGSEQYF

cdr3_length: 18
clone_size: -
j_call: TRBJ1-5
d_call: -
v_call: TRBV4-1
cdr3_nt: TGCGCCAGCAGCCAAGCAGTCGTCCCTACCAAGGGCAATCAGCCCCAGCATTTT
cdr3_aa: CASSQAVVPTKGNQPQHF

cdr3_length: 15
clone_size: -
j_call: TRBJ2-1
d_call: -
v_call: TRBV5-4
cdr3_nt: TGTGCCAGCAGCTTGGCCGGAGGAGGGGTTAATGAGCAGTTCTTC
cdr3_aa: CASSLAGGGVNEQFF

cdr3_length: 18
clone_size: few
j_call: TRBJ2-7
d_call: TRBD2
v_call: TRBV20-1
cdr3_nt: TGCAGTGCTAGGTTGACCTTTGGGGGAGGGCAACTCTACAATGAGCAGTACTTC
cdr3_aa: CSARLTFGGGQLYNEQYF

cdr3_length: 16
clone_size: -
j_call: TRBJ2-3
d_call: TRBD2
v_call: TRBV7-2
cdr3_nt: TGTGCCAGCAGCGAAAGGACTAGCGGGGACGGAGGGGGGCAGTATTTT
cdr3_aa: CASSERTSGDGGGQYF

cdr3_length: 12
clone_size: few
j_call: TRBJ2-1
d_call: -
v_call: TRBV5-1
cdr3_nt: TGCGCCAGCAGCACGCTTAACGATGAGCAGTTCTTC
cdr3_aa: CASSTLNDEQFF

cdr3_length: 15
clone_size: -
j_call: TRBJ1-1
d_call: -
v_call: TRBV12-3/TRBV12-4
cdr3_nt: TGTGCCAGCAGTTTGGGGCGGGGGCGCGGCACTGAAGCTTTCTTT
cdr3_aa: CASSLGRGRGTEAFF

cdr3_length: 13
clone_size: -
j_call: TRBJ2-7
d_call: -
v_call: TRBV14
cdr3_nt: TGTGCCAGCAGCCTGATAGCTGGGGATGAGCAGTACTTC
cdr3_aa: CASSLIAGDEQYF

cdr3_length: 19
clone_size: -
j_call: TRBJ2-2
d_call: -
v_call: TRBV12-3/TRBV12-4
cdr3_nt: TGTGCCAGCAGTTTAGGTCTTGGATGGGGGACGCGAAACACCGGGGAGCTGTTTTTT
cdr3_aa: CASSLGLGWGTRNTGELFF

cdr3_length: 13
clone_size: -
j_call: TRBJ2-3
d_call: -
v_call: TRBV2
cdr3_nt: TGTGCCAGCAGTTCGGGCAACTCAAATACGCAGTATTTT
cdr3_aa: CASSSGNSNTQYF

cdr3_length: 14
clone_size: -
j_call: TRBJ1-2
d_call: -
v_call: TRBV28
cdr3_nt: TGTGCCAGCAGTTTAGGGGGAAGGTTGAGTGGCTGCACCTTC
cdr3_aa: CASSLGGRLSGCTF

cdr3_length: 13
clone_size: -
j_call: TRBJ2-5
d_call: -
v_call: TRBV12-3/TRBV12-4
cdr3_nt: TGTGCCAGCAGAAACGGATTCGAAGAGACCCAGTACTTC
cdr3_aa: CASRNGFEETQYF

cdr3_length: 13
clone_size: -
j_call: TRBJ2-1
d_call: -
v_call: TRBV6-5
cdr3_nt: TGTGCCAGCCACGGGACGGTCGACAATGAGCAGTTCTTC
cdr3_aa: CASHGTVDNEQFF

cdr3_length: 14
clone_size: many
j_call: TRBJ2-7
d_call: TRBD1
v_call: TRBV4-2
cdr3_nt: TGTGCCAGCAGCCAATCGACAGGGACCTACGAGCAGTACTTC
cdr3_aa: CASSQSTGTYEQYF

cdr3_length: 15
clone_size: once
j_call: TRBJ1-2
d_call: TRBD1
v_call: TRBV11-2
cdr3_nt: TGTGCCAGCAGCCTGGGGACAGGGGATGGCTATGGCTACACCTTC
cdr3_aa: CASSLGTGDGYGYTF

cdr3_length: 10
clone_size: few
j_call: TRBJ2-3
d_call: -
v_call: TRBV29-1
cdr3_nt: TGCAGCGTTCTTTCAGATACGCAGTATTTT
cdr3_aa: CSVLSDTQYF

cdr3_length: 14
clone_size: -
j_call: TRBJ1-6
d_call: TRBD1
v_call: TRBV29-1
cdr3_nt: TGCAGCGTCCGGGACAGCTCCTATAATTCACCCCTCCACTTT
cdr3_aa: CSVRDSSYNSPLHF

cdr3_length: 13
clone_size: -
j_call: TRBJ2-1
d_call: TRBD2
v_call: TRBV10-3
cdr3_nt: TGTGCCGCAACTAGCGTCTCCTACAATGAGCAGTTCTTC
cdr3_aa: CAATSVSYNEQFF

cdr3_length: 17
clone_size: few
j_call: TRBJ2-7
d_call: -
v_call: TRBV6-5
cdr3_nt: TGTGCCAGCAGTTCAGGGTCTCTATTAGCTACCCACTACGAGCAGTACTTC
cdr3_aa: CASSSGSLLATHYEQYF

cdr3_length: 17
clone_size: few
j_call: TRBJ2-6
d_call: -
v_call: TRBV2
cdr3_nt: TGTGCCAGCAGTGAAGGGGGAGAAAGCTCTGGGGCCAACGTCCTGACTTTC
cdr3_aa: CASSEGGESSGANVLTF

cdr3_length: 15
clone_size: -
j_call: TRBJ2-7
d_call: TRBD2
v_call: TRBV20-1
cdr3_nt: TGCAGTGCTAGTTCAGCGGGGGCCCTAGCCTACGAGCAGTACTTC
cdr3_aa: CSASSAGALAYEQYF

cdr3_length: 14
clone_size: few
j_call: TRBJ1-5
d_call: -
v_call: TRBV12-3/TRBV12-4
cdr3_nt: TGTGCCAGCAGACCTATAAATAGCAATCAGCCCCAGCATTTT
cdr3_aa: CASRPINSNQPQHF

cdr3_length: 14
clone_size: -
j_call: TRBJ1-6
d_call: -
v_call: TRBV7-2
cdr3_nt: TGTGCCAGCAGCTTAAGGGCTGCCGGCTCACCCCTCCACTTT
cdr3_aa: CASSLRAAGSPLHF

cdr3_length: 12
clone_size: -
j_call: TRBJ1-4
d_call: -
v_call: TRBV28
cdr3_nt: TGTGCCAGCGCGAGACGAAATGAAAAACTGTTTTTT
cdr3_aa: CASARRNEKLFF

cdr3_length: 14
clone_size: -
j_call: TRBJ2-1
d_call: TRBD2
v_call: TRBV20-1
cdr3_nt: TGCAGTGCTACCCGGACTAGCGGGAGTGATGAGCAGTTCTTC
cdr3_aa: CSATRTSGSDEQFF

cdr3_length: 13
clone_size: few
j_call: TRBJ2-7
d_call: -
v_call: TRBV2
cdr3_nt: TGTGCCAGCATGAGGGGCAAGGGCTACGAGCAGTACTTC
cdr3_aa: CASMRGKGYEQYF

cdr3_length: 13
clone_size: few
j_call: TRBJ2-1
d_call: TRBD1
v_call: TRBV12-3/TRBV12-4
cdr3_nt: TGTGCCAGCACCCCAACAGGGGCCAATGAGCAGTTCTTC
cdr3_aa: CASTPTGANEQFF

cdr3_length: 16
clone_size: -
j_call: TRBJ2-3
d_call: -
v_call: TRBV25-1
cdr3_nt: TGTGCCAGCAGTGAATATTATCCTGCCGGCACAGATACGCAGTATTTT
cdr3_aa: CASSEYYPAGTDTQYF

cdr3_length: 14
clone_size: -
j_call: TRBJ2-7
d_call: -
v_call: TRBV3-1
cdr3_nt: TGTGCCAGCAGCCACGCCGGCCTTATGAACGAGCAGTACTTC
cdr3_aa: CASSHAGLMNEQYF

cdr3_length: 12
clone_size: few
j_call: TRBJ2-2
d_call: -
v_call: TRBV20-1
cdr3_nt: TGCAGTGCTCCAGTGGGCCCCGGGGAGCTGTTTTTT
cdr3_aa: CSAPVGPGELFF

cdr3_length: 17
clone_size: -
j_call: TRBJ1-1
d_call: TRBD1
v_call: TRBV20-1
cdr3_nt: TGCAGTGCTAGGGGAGAACTAGGGGGCAGCTCCTATGGTGAAGCTTTCTTT
cdr3_aa: CSARGELGGSSYGEAFF

cdr3_length: 13
clone_size: -
j_call: TRBJ2-1
d_call: -
v_call: TRBV7-2
cdr3_nt: TGTGCCAGCAGCTTTCATTGGGTCAATGAGCAGTTCTTC
cdr3_aa: CASSFHWVNEQFF

cdr3_length: 15
clone_size: -
j_call: TRBJ2-5
d_call: -
v_call: TRBV9
cdr3_nt: TGTGCCAGCAGCGTAAGGGGGGGGGCCCAAGAGACCCAGTACTTC
cdr3_aa: CASSVRGGAQETQYF

cdr3_length: 17
clone_size: -
j_call: TRBJ2-7
d_call: TRBD2
v_call: TRBV9
cdr3_nt: TGTGCCAGCAGCGTAGGGATAGCTAGCGGGAGCCCCTACGAGCAGTACTTC
cdr3_aa: CASSVGIASGSPYEQYF

cdr3_length: 15
clone_size: -
j_call: TRBJ2-1
d_call: TRBD2
v_call: TRBV20-1
cdr3_nt: TGCAGTGCTAGAGAAGGAGCGGGATTCTACAATGAGCAGTTCTTC
cdr3_aa: CSAREGAGFYNEQFF

cdr3_length: 16
clone_size: -
j_call: TRBJ2-3
d_call: TRBD2
v_call: TRBV4-1
cdr3_nt: TGCGCCAGCAGCCAAGCGGGCGGACTAGCCACAGATACGCAGTATTTT
cdr3_aa: CASSQAGGLATDTQYF

cdr3_length: 15
clone_size: few
j_call: TRBJ2-3
d_call: -
v_call: TRBV4-2
cdr3_nt: TGTGCCAGCAGCCAAGAGCGATTGCACACAGATACGCAGTATTTT
cdr3_aa: CASSQERLHTDTQYF

cdr3_length: 14
clone_size: -
j_call: TRBJ2-1
d_call: TRBD2
v_call: TRBV20-1
cdr3_nt: TGCAGTGCTTGGACTAGCGGGGGTTACAATGAGCAGTTCTTC
cdr3_aa: CSAWTSGGYNEQFF

cdr3_length: 13
clone_size: many
j_call: TRBJ2-7
d_call: -
v_call: TRBV10-3
cdr3_nt: TGTGCCATCAGCGCAGTGGCGGCCTACGAGCAGTACTTC
cdr3_aa: CAISAVAAYEQYF

cdr3_length: 15
clone_size: few
j_call: TRBJ2-1
d_call: TRBD2
v_call: TRBV9
cdr3_nt: TGTGCCAGCAGCATGGGACTAGCGAACTACAATGAGCAGTTCTTC
cdr3_aa: CASSMGLANYNEQFF